The 8 T cell receptor beta chains listed next were all sequenced from one sample in a study of identical twins. MiXCR, applied by TCRdb to the 5' RACE reads, yields one record per CDR3 protein. The repertoire consists of 600,000 to 850,000 distinct CDR3 sequences, with 15% to 20% occurring once and the leading ten covering less than 15%. These data were likewise used in another study, on T cells expressing NK-cell markers.

The sample was PBMCs. These receptors were obtained from a woman aged 18-29 years in good health.

The chain recombines TRBV5-1 with TRBJ2-4; no firm D call. Looked up from germline, CDR1 is SGHRS and CDR2 is YFSETQ. The CDR3 covers 15 residues. V gave up 0 bases and J gave up 0 bases, with 7 bases separating them. CDR3 amino acids: CASSLAHLAKNIQYF. In nucleotides, the CDR3 is TGCGCCAGCAGCTTGGCCCACCTAGCCAAAAACATTCAGTACTTC.

The rearrangement uses TRBV4-2 and TRBJ2-3, with 13 bases aligning to TRBD2. Germline CDR1 LGHNA, CDR2 YNFKEQ. The CDR3 consists of 18 residues. Germline trimming cut 0 bases from V and 8 bases from J; bases unmatched to any gene: 11. Here the CDR3 reads CASSQEKLAGGLGVTQYF. The CDR3 region has the DNA TGTGCCAGCAGCCAAGAGAAACTAGCGGGAGGGTTGGGGGTTACGCAGTATTTT.

V gene TRBV9 combines with J gene TRBJ2-5; 10 bases are shared with TRBD1. The V segment lost 0 bases and the J segment 9 bases; nucleotides outside the gene matches: 8. The CDR3 spans 15 residues. Germline loops: CDR1 SGDLS, CDR2 YYNGEE. This CDR3 reads CASSVGQHGTGAQYF. The CDR3, as DNA: TGTGCCAGCAGCGTAGGACAGCATGGGACAGGGGCCCAGTACTTC.

This clonotype came up a few times. J is TRBJ2-1 and V is TRBV20-1; D possibly corresponds to TRBD2 (5 bases). The CDR3 sequence is 13 residues long. Germline CDR1 DFQATT, CDR2 SNEGSKA (reference sequence). Trimming removed 3 bases from V and 6 bases from J, with 12 bases in between. The CDR3 DNA reads TGCAGTGCTAGCAAACTAGACACCAATGAGCAGTTCTTC. This translates into CSASKLDTNEQFF.

This chain connects TRBV12-3 or TRBV12-4 to TRBJ2-1, with 9 nucleotides matching TRBD2. With 6 bases clipped from V and 10 bases from J, the junction kept 7 bases outside the gene matches. CDR3 length equals 13 residues. Here the CDR3 reads CASRGGGAVEQFF. CDR3 bases: TGTGCCAGCAGGGGCGGGGGGGCTGTGGAGCAGTTCTTC.

This chain's CDR3 is CASSISGWGAEPQHF. In nucleotides, the CDR3 is TGTGCCAGTAGTATAAGCGGCTGGGGGGCCGAGCCCCAGCATTTT. The rearrangement links TRBV19 to TRBJ1-5; possible D gene TRBD1, 6 bases. V was cut by 2 bases and J by 8 bases, with 16 bases left in between. CDR1 and CDR2 from the germline V gene are LNHDA and SQIVND (reference sequence). The CDR3 is 15 residues long.

In its sample, this clonotype was seen a few times. J is TRBJ2-2 and V is TRBV29-1, with 7 bases matching TRBD2. Germline CDR1 reads SQVTM; CDR2 reads ANQGSEA. CDR3 size: 13 residues. The V gene end was trimmed by 7 bases and the J gene end by 4 bases; junction bases not matched to a gene: 6. Written as DNA, the CDR3 is TGCAGCGGACGACTAGCAGCCACCGGGGAGCTGTTTTTT. Encoded protein: CSGRLAATGELFF.

The genes are TRBV7-2 and TRBJ2-3; 7 bases map to TRBD1. CDR1 and CDR2 (germline): SGHTA, FQGNSA. The trim removed 3 bases at V and 7 bases at J, leaving 7 bases unmatched. The length of the CDR3 is 14 residues. CDR3 in DNA: TGTGCCAGCAGCTTCGGACAGGCCACGAATACGCAGTATTTT. This encodes CASSFGQATNTQYF.